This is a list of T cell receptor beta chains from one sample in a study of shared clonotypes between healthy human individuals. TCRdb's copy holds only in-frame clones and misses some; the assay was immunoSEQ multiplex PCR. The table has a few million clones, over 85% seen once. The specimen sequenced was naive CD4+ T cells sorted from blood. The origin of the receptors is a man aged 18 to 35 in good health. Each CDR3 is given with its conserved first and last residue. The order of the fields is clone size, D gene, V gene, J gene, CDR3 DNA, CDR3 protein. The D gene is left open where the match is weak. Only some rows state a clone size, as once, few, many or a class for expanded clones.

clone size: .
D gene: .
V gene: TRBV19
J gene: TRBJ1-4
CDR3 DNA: TGTGCCAGTAGTATACAGGGATACGGTGAAAAACTGTTTTTT
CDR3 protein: CASSIQGYGEKLFF

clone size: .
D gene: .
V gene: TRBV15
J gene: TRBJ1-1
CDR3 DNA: TGTGCCACCAGCAGAGATCAAACGAACACTGAAGCTTTCTTT
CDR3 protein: CATSRDQTNTEAFF

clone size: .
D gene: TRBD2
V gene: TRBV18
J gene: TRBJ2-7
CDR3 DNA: TGTGCCAGCTCATGGGGTCGGGGGGGCTACGAGCAGTACTTC
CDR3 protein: CASSWGRGGYEQYF

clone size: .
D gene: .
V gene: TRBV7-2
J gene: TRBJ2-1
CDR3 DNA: TGTGCCAGCAGCTTAGACCGAGTTGCCAATGAGCAGTTCTTC
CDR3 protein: CASSLDRVANEQFF

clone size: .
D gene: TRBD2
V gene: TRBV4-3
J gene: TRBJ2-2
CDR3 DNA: TGCGCCAGCAGCCCGAACCCCGGGACTAGCGGGCGATTTTTT
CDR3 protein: CASSPNPGTSGRFF

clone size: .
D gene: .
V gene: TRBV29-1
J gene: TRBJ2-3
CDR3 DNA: TGCAGCCTTAACAGGGACCACACAGATACGCAGTATTTT
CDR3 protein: CSLNRDHTDTQYF

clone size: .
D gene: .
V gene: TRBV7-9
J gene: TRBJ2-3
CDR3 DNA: TGTGCCAGCACGGGACTCGCGGCAGATACGCAGTATTTT
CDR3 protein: CASTGLAADTQYF

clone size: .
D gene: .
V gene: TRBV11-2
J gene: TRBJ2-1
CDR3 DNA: TGTGCCAGCAGCTTAGAGCTGGACAAGTCCTACAATGAGCAGTTCTTC
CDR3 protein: CASSLELDKSYNEQFF

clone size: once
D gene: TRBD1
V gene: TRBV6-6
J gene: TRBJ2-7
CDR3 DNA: TGTGCCAGCAGTCAAGGACAGGGGAGCTACGAGCAGTACTTC
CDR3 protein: CASSQGQGSYEQYF

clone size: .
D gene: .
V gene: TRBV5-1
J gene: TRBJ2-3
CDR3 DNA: TGCGCCAGCAGCACGGGACACCCGTCCCCCCCAGATACGCAGTATTTT
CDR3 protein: CASSTGHPSPPDTQYF

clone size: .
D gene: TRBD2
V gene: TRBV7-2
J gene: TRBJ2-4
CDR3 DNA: TGTGCCAGCAGCTTAGATCTAGCGGGAGATGCGCGGGAGTACTTC
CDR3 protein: CASSLDLAGDAREYF

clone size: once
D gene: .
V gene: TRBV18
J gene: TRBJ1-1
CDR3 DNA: TGTGCCAGCTCACCACCGTTTCTCGGCGGGACTGAAGCTTTCTTT
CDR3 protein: CASSPPFLGGTEAFF

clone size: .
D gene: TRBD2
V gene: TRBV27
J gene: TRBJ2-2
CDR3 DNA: TGTGCCAGCAGTTTACTAGCGGGAGTCAGGGAGCTGTTTTTT
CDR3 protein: CASSLLAGVRELFF

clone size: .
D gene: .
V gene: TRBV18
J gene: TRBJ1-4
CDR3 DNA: TGTGCCAGCTCACCACCTGGGGGTGGCGGTGAAAAACTGTTTTTT
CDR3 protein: CASSPPGGGGEKLFF

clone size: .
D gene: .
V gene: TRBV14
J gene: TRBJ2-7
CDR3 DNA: TGTGCCAGCAGCCCCCTGTGTGAGCAGTACTTC
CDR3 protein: CASSPLCEQYF

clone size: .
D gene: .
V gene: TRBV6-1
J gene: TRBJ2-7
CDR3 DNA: TGTGCCAGCAGTGAACCTGGCAGGGGCTACGAGCAGTACTTC
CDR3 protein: CASSEPGRGYEQYF

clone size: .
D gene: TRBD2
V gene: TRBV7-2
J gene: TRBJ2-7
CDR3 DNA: TGTGCCAGCAGCTTAAGACAGGTAGCGGGGCCACGGGAGCAGTACTTC
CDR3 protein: CASSLRQVAGPREQYF

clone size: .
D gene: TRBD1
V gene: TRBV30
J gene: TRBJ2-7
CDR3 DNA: TGTGCCGGGACCGGGACAGGCGGTGGCTACGAGCAGTACTTC
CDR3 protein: CAGTGTGGGYEQYF

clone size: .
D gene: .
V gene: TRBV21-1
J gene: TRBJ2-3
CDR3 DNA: TGTGCCAGGCCTCCCGGGACAGGTAATCCAACTAGCACAGATACGCAGTATTTT
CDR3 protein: CARPPGTGNPTSTDTQYF

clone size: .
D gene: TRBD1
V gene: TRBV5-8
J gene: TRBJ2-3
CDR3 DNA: TGTGCCAGCAGCAGCAGGGGGCGCTCAGATACGCAGTATTTT
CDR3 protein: CASSSRGRSDTQYF

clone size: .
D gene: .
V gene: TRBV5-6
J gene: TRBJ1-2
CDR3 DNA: TGTGCCAGCAGCTGGGTACAGGTGACTAACTATGGCTACACCTTC
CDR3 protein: CASSWVQVTNYGYTF

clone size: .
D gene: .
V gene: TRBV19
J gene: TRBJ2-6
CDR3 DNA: TGTGCCAGCTCCGGGATGGGGTCTGGGGCCAACGTCCTGACTTTC
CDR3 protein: CASSGMGSGANVLTF

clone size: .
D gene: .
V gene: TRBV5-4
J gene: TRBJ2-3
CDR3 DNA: TGTGCCAGCAGCTCTGCAGATACGCAGTATTTT
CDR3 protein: CASSSADTQYF

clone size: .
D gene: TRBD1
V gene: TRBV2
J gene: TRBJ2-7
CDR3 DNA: TGTGCCAGCAGTATACAGGGGCAGAACGAGCAGTACTTC
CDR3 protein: CASSIQGQNEQYF

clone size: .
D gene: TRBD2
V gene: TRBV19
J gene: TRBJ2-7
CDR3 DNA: TGTGCCAGTAGTACCCGGCTAGCGGGGGGACGCGCCTACGAGCAGTACTTC
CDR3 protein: CASSTRLAGGRAYEQYF

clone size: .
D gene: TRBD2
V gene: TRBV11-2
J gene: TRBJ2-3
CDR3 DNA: TGTGCCAGCAGCTTAGGGGTGGGACTAACCACAGATACGCAGTATTTT
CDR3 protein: CASSLGVGLTTDTQYF

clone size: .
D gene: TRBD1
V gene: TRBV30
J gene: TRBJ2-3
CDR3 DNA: TGTGCCTGGACCAGACAGGGATCTGGCACAGATACGCAGTATTTT
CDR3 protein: CAWTRQGSGTDTQYF

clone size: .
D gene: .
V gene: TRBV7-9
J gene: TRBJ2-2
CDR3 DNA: TGTGCCAGCAGCTTAGGACTGAGCACCGGGGAGCTGTTTTTT
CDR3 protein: CASSLGLSTGELFF

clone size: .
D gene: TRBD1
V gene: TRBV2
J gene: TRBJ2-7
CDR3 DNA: TGTGCCAGCACCAAGACAGGGGGGGGACTCTACGAGCAGTACTTC
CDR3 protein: CASTKTGGGLYEQYF

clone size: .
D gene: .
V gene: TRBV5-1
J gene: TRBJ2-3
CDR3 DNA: TGCGCCAGCAGCCCCTACTATTACACAGATACGCAGTATTTT
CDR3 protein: CASSPYYYTDTQYF

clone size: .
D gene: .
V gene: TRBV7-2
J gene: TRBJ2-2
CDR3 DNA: TGTGCCAGCAGCTTAGCGGGCAGGAACACCGGGGAGCTGTTTTTT
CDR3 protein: CASSLAGRNTGELFF

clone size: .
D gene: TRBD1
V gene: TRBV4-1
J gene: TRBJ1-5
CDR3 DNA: TGCGCCAGCAGCCAAGATGATCCGGGACAGGGGTTCAGTAGCAATCAGCCCCAGCATTTT
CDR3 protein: CASSQDDPGQGFSSNQPQHF

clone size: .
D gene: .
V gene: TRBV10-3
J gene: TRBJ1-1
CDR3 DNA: TGTGCCATCAGTGAGACAGGGACTGAAGCTTTCTTT
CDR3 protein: CAISETGTEAFF

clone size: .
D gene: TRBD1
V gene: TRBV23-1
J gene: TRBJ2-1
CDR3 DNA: TGCGCCAGCAGACCCGACAGGGCCCTTCCTGGTGAGCAGTTCTTC
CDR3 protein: CASRPDRALPGEQFF

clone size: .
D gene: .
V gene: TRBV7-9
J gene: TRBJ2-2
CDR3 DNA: TGTGCCAGCAGCCTAAAAAGAACGACAGTAAAGGAGGCCGGGGAGCTGTTTTTT
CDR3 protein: CASSLKRTTVKEAGELFF

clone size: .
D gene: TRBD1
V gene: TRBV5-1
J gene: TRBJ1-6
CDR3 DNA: TGCGCCAGCAGCCCGGAGATGACAGGGTACTCACCCCTCCACTTT
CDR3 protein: CASSPEMTGYSPLHF

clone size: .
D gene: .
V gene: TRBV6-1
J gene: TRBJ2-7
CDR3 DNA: TGTGCCAGCACCTCGCCGGCGACAATCCAACCCAAGCAGTACTTC
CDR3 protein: CASTSPATIQPKQYF

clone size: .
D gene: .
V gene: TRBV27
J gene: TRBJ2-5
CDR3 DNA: TGTGCCAGCAGTTTATCGTGGGGCCAAGAGACCCAGTACTTC
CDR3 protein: CASSLSWGQETQYF

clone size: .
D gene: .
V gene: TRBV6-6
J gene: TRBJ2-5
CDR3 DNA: TGTGCCAGCAGACAGGCCCAAGAGACCCAGTACTTC
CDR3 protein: CASRQAQETQYF

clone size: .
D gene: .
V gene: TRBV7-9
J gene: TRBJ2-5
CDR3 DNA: TGTGCCAGCAGCCCCCGGAGGGGGTGGCAAGAGACCCAGTACTTC
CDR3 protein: CASSPRRGWQETQYF

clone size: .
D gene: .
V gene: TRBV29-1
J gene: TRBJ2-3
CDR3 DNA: TGCAGCGTTGCTCAGGGAACAGATACGCAGTATTTT
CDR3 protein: CSVAQGTDTQYF

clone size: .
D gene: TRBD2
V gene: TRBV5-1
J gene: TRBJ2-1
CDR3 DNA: TGCGCCAGCAGCTTTATCCTAGCGGGAGGGGGTGAGCAGTTCTTC
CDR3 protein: CASSFILAGGGEQFF

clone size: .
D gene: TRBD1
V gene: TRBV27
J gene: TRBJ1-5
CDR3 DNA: TGTGCCAGCAGTTTAGGGACAGAGATGAATCAGCCCCAGCATTTT
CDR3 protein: CASSLGTEMNQPQHF

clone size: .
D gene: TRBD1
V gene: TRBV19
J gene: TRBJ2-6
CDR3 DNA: TGTGCCAGTAGTATAGCCCCAGGGGGACGTCTCTCTGGGGCCAACGTCCTGACTTTC
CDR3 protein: CASSIAPGGRLSGANVLTF

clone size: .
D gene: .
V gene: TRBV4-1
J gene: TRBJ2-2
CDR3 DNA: TGCGCCAGCAGCGGCCTCAGGGGGGGGAACACCGGGGAGCTGTTTTTT
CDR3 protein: CASSGLRGGNTGELFF

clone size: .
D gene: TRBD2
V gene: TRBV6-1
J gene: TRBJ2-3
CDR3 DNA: TGTGCCAGCAGTGAATCGGTCGGGACTAGGTTGGGCACAGATACGCAGTATTTT
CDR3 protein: CASSESVGTRLGTDTQYF

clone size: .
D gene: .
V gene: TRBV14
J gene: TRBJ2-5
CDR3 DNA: TGTGCCAGCAGCCCCATCAAGAGAGGTGCCCAGTACTTC
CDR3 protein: CASSPIKRGAQYF

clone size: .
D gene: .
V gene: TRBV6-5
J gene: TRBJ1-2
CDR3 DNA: TGTGCCAGCATGCCCGGGCCAGGGTCCTATGGCTACACCTTC
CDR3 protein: CASMPGPGSYGYTF

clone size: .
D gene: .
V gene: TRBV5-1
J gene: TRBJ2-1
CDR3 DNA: TGCGCCAGCAGGTCCCGAGGGGCGAGCTACAATGAGCAGTTCTTC
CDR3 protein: CASRSRGASYNEQFF

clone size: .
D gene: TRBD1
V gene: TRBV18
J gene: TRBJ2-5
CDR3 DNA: TGTGCCAGCTCACCGACAGGGGGAGAGACCCAGTACTTC
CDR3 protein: CASSPTGGETQYF

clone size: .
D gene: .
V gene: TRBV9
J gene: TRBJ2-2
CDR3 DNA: TGTGCCAGCAGCGTAGTTCTAGCCGGGGAGCTGTTTTTT
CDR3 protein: CASSVVLAGELFF

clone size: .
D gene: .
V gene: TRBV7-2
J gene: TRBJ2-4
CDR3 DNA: TGTGCCAGCAGCTTAGGCGATCGCAACATTCAGTACTTC
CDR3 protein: CASSLGDRNIQYF

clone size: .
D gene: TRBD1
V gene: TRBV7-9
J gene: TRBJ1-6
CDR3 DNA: TGTGCCAGCAGCCCCCTTGTCAGGGGGCAGAATTCACCCCTCCACTTT
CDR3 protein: CASSPLVRGQNSPLHF

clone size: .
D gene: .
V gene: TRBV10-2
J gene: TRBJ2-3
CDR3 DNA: TGCGCCAGCGGAACGAGGCGGAGCACAGATACGCAGTATTTT
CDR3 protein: CASGTRRSTDTQYF

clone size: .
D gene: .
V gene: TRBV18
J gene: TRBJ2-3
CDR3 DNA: TGTGCCAGCTCACTTGAGAGGGATACGCAGTATTTT
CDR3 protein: CASSLERDTQYF

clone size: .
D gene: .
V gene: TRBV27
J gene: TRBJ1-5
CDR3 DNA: TGTGCCAGCAGTTTATACAGGGAGAGCAATCAGCCCCAGCATTTT
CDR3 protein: CASSLYRESNQPQHF

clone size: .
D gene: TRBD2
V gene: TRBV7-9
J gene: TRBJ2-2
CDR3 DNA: TGTGCCAGCAGCTCTCGGCTGGGGACTAGCGGGGCGGTCGGGGAGCTGTTTTTT
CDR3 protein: CASSSRLGTSGAVGELFF

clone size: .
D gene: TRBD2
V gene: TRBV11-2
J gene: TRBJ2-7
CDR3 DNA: TGTGCCAGCAGCATTAGCGGGACCTACGAGCAGTACTTC
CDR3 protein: CASSISGTYEQYF

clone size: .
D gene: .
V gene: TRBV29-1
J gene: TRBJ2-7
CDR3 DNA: TGCAGCGTTGAAAGCAACTACGAGCAGTACTTC
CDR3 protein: CSVESNYEQYF

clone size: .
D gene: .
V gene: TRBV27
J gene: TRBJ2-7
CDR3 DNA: TGTGCCAGCAGCCGCTTAGGGGTTGAAGCCTACGAGCAGTACTTC
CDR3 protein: CASSRLGVEAYEQYF